These 7 T cell receptor beta chains were all obtained from the same sample, sequenced in a study of CD8+CD57+ T cells in acquired aplastic anemia. According to the study, genomic DNA was the template for TCR beta VDJ and CDR3 profiling. MiXCR, applied by TCRdb to the reads, yields one record per CDR3 protein. The data hold about 58,000 distinct CDR3 sequences, with roughly 60% observed a single time. Flow cytometry had shown expanded CD8+CD57+ cells in the patients chosen for sequencing. Input material: sorted CD4+, CD8+, or CD8+CD57+ T cells (not recorded which) from PBMCs. The receptors derive from a human donor with aplastic anemia.

This clonotype is classed as medium-sized. V gene TRBV7-9 combines with J gene TRBJ2-7; a weak D match, TRBD1 (5 bases). Germline V gives CDR1 SEHNR, CDR2 FQNEAQ (reference sequence). Trimming took 4 bases from V and 4 from J, leaving 11 bases between them. The CDR3 has 13 amino acids. CDR3 amino acids: CASSSQDTYEQYV. CDR3 DNA sequence: TGTGCCAGCAGCTCCCAGGACACGTACGAGCAGTACGTC.

This clonotype was seen a single time. J is TRBJ2-3 and V is TRBV10-3, with 9 positions matching TRBD2. CDR3 length: 14 residues. CDR1 is ENHRY and CDR2 is SYGVKD in the germline V gene. With V trimmed by 10 bases and J by 2 bases, 7 bases remained unmatched. CDR3 loop: CASRQRGDTDTQYF. CDR3 in DNA: TGTGCCAGCAGACAGCGGGGGGACACAGATACGCAGTATTTT.

Only a few counts were recorded for this clonotype. V usage is TRBV6-1 and J usage is TRBJ2-3, with 12 bases lining up with TRBD1. Unmatched junction bases numbered 10, after V lost 4 bases and J lost 8 bases. Germline CDR1 is MNHNS and CDR2 is SASEGT. The length of the CDR3 is 16 residues. The DNA for the CDR3 is TGTGCCAGCAGTGGAGACCCGGGACAGGGGGCTGCTACGCAGTATTTT. Translating gives CASSGDPGQGAATQYF.

In its sample, this clonotype was seen many times. CDR3 amino acids: CASSLGRYSYEQYF. The CDR3 DNA reads TGTGCCAGCAGCTTAGGGCGGTACTCCTACGAGCAGTACTTC. V gene TRBV7-2 combines with J gene TRBJ2-7; no firm D call. This CDR3 has 14 amino acids. V was pared by 1 base and J by 0 bases, with 7 bases between. Germline V gives CDR1 SGHTA, CDR2 FQGNSA. The whole variable domain, filled in from reference TRBV7-2 and TRBJ2-7, reads GAGVSQSPSNKVTEKGKDVELRCDPISGHTALYWYRQSLGQGLEFLIYFQGNSAPDKSGLPSDRFSAERTGGSVSTLTIQRTQQEDSAVYLCASSLGRYSYEQYFGPGTRLTVT.

The chain has TRBV7-9 and TRBJ2-7; 8 nucleotides line up with TRBD1. V gave up 5 bases and J gave up 6 bases; unmatched junction bases: 9. The CDR3 runs to 14 residues. Germline V gene sequence: CDR1 SEHNR, CDR2 FQNEAQ (reference sequence). The CDR3, as DNA: TGTGCCAGCAGCGTGACAGGGGTCCACTCCGAGCAGTACTTC. The encoded protein is CASSVTGVHSEQYF.

The chain links TRBV10-2 to TRBJ2-3; TRBD1 might be the D (6 bases). The V gene lost 5 bases and the J gene lost 2 bases, with 11 bases spanning the gap. CDR1 is WSHSY and CDR2 is SAAADI in the germline V gene. This CDR3 is 14 amino acids long. DNA for the CDR3: TGCGCCAGCAGTCTTACAGGGTACACAGATACGCAGTATTTT. Its protein product is CASSLTGYTDTQYF.

The V gene is TRBV7-8, the J gene TRBJ2-1, with 8 nucleotides matching TRBD1. V shed 5 bases and J 1 base; nucleotides not matched to a gene: 7. The CDR3 is made up of 16 amino acids. Germline lookup yields CDR1 SGHVS and CDR2 FQNEAQ. Here the CDR3 reads CASSPTDRGSYNEQFF. The CDR3 coding sequence is TGTGCCAGCAGCCCGACTGACAGGGGATCCTACAATGAGCAGTTCTTC.